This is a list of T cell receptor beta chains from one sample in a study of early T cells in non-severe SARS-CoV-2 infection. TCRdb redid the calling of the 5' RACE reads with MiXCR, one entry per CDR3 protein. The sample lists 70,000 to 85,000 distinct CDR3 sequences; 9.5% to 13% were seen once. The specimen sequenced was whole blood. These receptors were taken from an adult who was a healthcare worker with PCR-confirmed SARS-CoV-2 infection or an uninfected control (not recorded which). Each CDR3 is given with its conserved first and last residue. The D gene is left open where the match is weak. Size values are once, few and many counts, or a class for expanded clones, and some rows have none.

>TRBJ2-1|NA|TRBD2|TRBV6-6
CASSYPISGGPHNEQFF
TGTGCCAGCAGTTACCCCATAAGCGGGGGTCCCCACAATGAGCAGTTCTTC
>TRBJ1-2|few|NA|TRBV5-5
CASSPVGYGYTF
TGTGCCAGCAGCCCAGTGGGCTATGGCTACACCTTC
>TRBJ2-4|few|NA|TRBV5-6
CASSQTGDSKNIQYF
TGTGCCAGCAGCCAAACAGGAGATTCCAAAAACATTCAGTACTTC
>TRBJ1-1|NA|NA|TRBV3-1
CASSQEGWAEAFF
TGTGCCAGCAGCCAAGAGGGTTGGGCTGAAGCTTTCTTT
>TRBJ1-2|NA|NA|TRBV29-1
CSVGGWDYGYTF
TGCAGCGTTGGAGGATGGGACTATGGCTACACCTTC
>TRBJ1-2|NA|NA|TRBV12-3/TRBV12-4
CASSFQASGYTF
TGTGCCAGCAGTTTCCAGGCATCTGGCTACACCTTC
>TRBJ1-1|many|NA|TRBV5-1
CASSLPTEPINTEAFF
TGCGCCAGCAGCCTCCCGACAGAACCCATTAACACTGAAGCTTTCTTT
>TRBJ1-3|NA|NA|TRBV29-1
CSVDLQGTGNTIYF
TGCAGCGTTGATCTACAGGGCACAGGAAACACCATATATTTT
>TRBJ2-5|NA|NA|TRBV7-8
CATYGDSQETQYF
TGTGCCACCTACGGGGACTCACAAGAGACCCAGTACTTC
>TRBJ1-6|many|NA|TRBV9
CASSVPGSPLHF
TGTGCCAGCAGCGTCCCGGGGTCACCCCTCCACTTT
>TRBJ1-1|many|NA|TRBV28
CASRADRNTEAFF
TGTGCCAGCAGGGCGGACAGGAACACTGAAGCTTTCTTT
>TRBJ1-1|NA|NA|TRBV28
CASSNPVKAFF
TGTGCCAGCAGTAACCCCGTGAAAGCTTTCTTT
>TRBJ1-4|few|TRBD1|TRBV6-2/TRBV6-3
CASSLWDSATNEKLFF
TGTGCCAGCAGCTTATGGGACAGCGCAACTAATGAAAAACTGTTTTTT
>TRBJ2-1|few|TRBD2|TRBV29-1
CSGQTSGINEQFF
TGCAGCGGACAGACTAGCGGGATCAATGAGCAGTTCTTC
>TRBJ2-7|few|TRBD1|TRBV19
CASSIEGQGSYEQYF
TGTGCCAGTAGTATTGAGGGACAGGGGAGCTACGAGCAGTACTTC
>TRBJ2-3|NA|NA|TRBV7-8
CASSWTGLADTQYF
TGTGCCAGCAGCTGGACGGGATTGGCAGATACGCAGTATTTT
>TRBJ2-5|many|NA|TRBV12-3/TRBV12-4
CASSSPPIVETQYF
TGTGCCAGCAGTTCCCCTCCAATAGTGGAAACCCAGTACTTC
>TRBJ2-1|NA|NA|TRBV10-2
CASRPRRDGRVRYYNEQFF
TGCGCCAGCAGGCCGAGGAGGGACGGACGAGTGCGGTACTACAATGAGCAGTTCTTC
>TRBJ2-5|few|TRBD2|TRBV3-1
CASSQELSSGGEETQYF
TGTGCCAGCAGCCAAGAGTTATCTAGCGGGGGCGAAGAGACCCAGTACTTC
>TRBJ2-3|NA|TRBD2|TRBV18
CASSPKGLAGGDTQYF
TGTGCCAGCTCACCAAAAGGACTAGCGGGAGGAGATACGCAGTATTTT
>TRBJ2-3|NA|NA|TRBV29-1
CSVERRRTDTQYF
TGCAGCGTTGAACGAAGGAGGACAGATACGCAGTATTTT
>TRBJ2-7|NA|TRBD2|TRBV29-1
CSVLGLAGQYEQYF
TGCAGCGTTCTCGGACTAGCGGGACAATACGAGCAGTACTTC
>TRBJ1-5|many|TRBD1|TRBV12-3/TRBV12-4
CASSSHRGSNQPQHF
TGTGCCAGCAGTTCTCACAGGGGGAGCAATCAGCCCCAGCATTTT
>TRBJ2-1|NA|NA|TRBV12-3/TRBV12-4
CATLLGGDVWENEQFF
TGTGCCACTCTCTTGGGGGGAGACGTGTGGGAGAATGAGCAGTTCTTC
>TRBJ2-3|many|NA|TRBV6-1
CASSDFPPVTDTQYF
TGTGCCAGCAGTGATTTCCCACCAGTCACAGATACGCAGTATTTT
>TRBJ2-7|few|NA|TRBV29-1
CSVEDPGTPRREQYF
TGCAGCGTTGAAGATCCCGGGACCCCAAGGCGCGAGCAGTACTTC
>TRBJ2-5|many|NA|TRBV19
CASTTSQSETQYF
TGTGCCAGTACCACCTCCCAATCGGAGACCCAGTACTTC
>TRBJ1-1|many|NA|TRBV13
CASSLGTSTEAFF
TGTGCCAGCAGCTTAGGGACAAGCACTGAAGCTTTCTTT
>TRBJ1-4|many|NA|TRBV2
CASSVAYETAVNEKLFF
TGTGCCAGCAGTGTGGCCTACGAGACAGCAGTTAATGAAAAACTGTTTTTT
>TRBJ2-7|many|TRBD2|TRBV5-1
CASSSGTSASYEQYF
TGCGCCAGCAGCTCTGGGACTAGCGCGTCCTACGAGCAGTACTTC
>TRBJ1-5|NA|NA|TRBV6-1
CASSEIQPQHF
TGTGCCAGCAGTGAAATTCAGCCCCAGCATTTT
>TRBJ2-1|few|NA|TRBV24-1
CATSDLQSSEQFF
TGTGCCACCAGTGATTTGCAGTCAAGTGAGCAGTTCTTC
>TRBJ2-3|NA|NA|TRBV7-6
CASTLGFTDTQYF
TGTGCCAGCACCCTCGGGTTCACAGATACGCAGTATTTT
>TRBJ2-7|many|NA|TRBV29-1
CSVERGAGSSYEQYF
TGCAGCGTTGAAAGAGGGGCGGGGAGCTCCTACGAGCAGTACTTC
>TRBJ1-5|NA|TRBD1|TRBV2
CASERDRGVNQAQHF
TGTGCCAGCGAGAGGGACAGGGGGGTGAATCAGGCCCAGCATTTT
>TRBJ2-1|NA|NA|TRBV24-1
CATSGRDLRPHEQFF
TGTGCCACCAGTGGCCGGGACTTACGACCGCATGAGCAGTTCTTC
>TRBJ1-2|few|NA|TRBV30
CAWSGRSGYTF
TGTGCCTGGAGTGGCAGGAGCGGCTACACCTTC
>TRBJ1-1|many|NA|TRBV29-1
CSGGGGVEAFF
TGCAGCGGGGGAGGCGGCGTTGAAGCTTTCTTT
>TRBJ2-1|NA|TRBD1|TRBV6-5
CASSYLGQGDHEQFF
TGTGCCAGCAGTTACCTGGGACAGGGGGACCATGAGCAGTTCTTC
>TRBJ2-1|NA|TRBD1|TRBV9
CASSAPGTGYNEQFF
TGTGCCAGCAGCGCCCCCGGGACAGGCTACAATGAGCAGTTCTTC
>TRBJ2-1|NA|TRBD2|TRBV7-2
CASSLVALAGGYNEQFF
TGTGCCAGCAGCTTAGTGGCCCTAGCGGGAGGCTACAATGAGCAGTTCTTC
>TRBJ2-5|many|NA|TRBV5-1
CASHDNPGETQYF
TGCGCCAGCCATGACAATCCCGGGGAGACCCAGTACTTC
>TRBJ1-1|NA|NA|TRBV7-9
CASSLGLTEAFF
TGTGCCAGCAGCTTAGGACTGACCGAAGCTTTCTTT
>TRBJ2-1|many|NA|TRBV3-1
CASSQAGTGGRANEQFF
TGTGCCAGCAGCCAAGCGGGGACGGGGGGCAGAGCGAATGAGCAGTTCTTC
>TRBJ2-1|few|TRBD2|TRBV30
CAWAGAYNEQFF
TGTGCCTGGGCGGGAGCCTACAATGAGCAGTTCTTC
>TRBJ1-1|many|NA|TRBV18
CASSPPLQAFEAFF
TGTGCCAGCTCACCACCGCTTCAAGCTTTTGAAGCTTTCTTT
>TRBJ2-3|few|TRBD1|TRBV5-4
CASSSGQPSTDTQYF
TGTGCCAGCAGCTCGGGACAGCCCAGCACAGATACGCAGTATTTT
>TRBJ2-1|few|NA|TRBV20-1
CSARAPARVPDEQFF
TGCAGTGCTAGAGCCCCCGCGAGGGTTCCGGATGAGCAGTTCTTC
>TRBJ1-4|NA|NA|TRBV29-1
CSVVEGLIPFF
TGCAGCGTTGTGGAGGGGCTAATTCCGTTTTTT
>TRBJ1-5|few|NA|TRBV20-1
CSATEGTNQPQHF
TGCAGTGCTACCGAGGGGACCAATCAGCCCCAGCATTTT
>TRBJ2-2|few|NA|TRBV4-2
CASSQDGGTAGELFF
TGTGCCAGCAGCCAAGACGGGGGAACCGCCGGGGAGCTGTTTTTT